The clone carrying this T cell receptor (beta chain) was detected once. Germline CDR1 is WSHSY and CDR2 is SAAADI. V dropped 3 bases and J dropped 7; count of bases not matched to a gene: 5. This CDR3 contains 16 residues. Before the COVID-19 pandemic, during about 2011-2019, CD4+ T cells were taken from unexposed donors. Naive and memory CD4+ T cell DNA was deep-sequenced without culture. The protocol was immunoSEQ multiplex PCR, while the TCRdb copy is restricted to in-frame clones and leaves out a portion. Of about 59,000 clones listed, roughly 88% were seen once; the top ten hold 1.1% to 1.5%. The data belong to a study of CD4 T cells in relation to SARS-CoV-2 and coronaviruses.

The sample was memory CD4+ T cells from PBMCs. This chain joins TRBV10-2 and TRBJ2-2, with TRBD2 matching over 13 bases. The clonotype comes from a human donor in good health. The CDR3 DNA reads TGCGCCAGCAGTGATGGACTAGCGGGAGCCCTCGGGGAGCTGTTTTTT. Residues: CASSDGLAGALGELFF.